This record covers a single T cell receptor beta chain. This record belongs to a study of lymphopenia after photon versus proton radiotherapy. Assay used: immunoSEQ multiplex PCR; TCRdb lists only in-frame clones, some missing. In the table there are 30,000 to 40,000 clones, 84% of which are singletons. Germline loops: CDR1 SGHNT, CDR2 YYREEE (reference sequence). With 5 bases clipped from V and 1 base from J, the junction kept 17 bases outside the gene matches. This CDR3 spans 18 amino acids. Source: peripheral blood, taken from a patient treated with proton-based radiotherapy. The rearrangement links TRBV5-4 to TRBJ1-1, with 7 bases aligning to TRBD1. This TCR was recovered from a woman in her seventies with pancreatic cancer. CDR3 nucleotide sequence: TGTGCCAGCAGTTCAGGGGGTGAGGGCGCGGGAGGGAACACTGAAGCTTTCTTT. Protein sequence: CASSSGGEGAGGNTEAFF.